This T cell receptor beta chain was sequenced during a study of blood T cell repertoires in COVID-19. The wider study: T cells, B-cell-depleted T cells, or PBMCs supplied cDNA or gDNA.

Sequencing was performed with immunoSEQ multiplex PCR; in TCRdb, only in-frame clones are kept and a portion is missing. The table shows 69,000 or so clones, with approximately 80% occurring only once. Germline V gives CDR1 KGHDR, CDR2 SFDVKD. With 1 base clipped from V and 2 bases from J, the junction kept 2 bases outside the gene matches. The CDR3 is 16 amino acids. Those enrolled in Seattle joined during active infection and were followed longitudinally afterward. Sequences were obtained from peripheral blood. This sequence originates from a middle-aged man with COVID-19, enrolled during active disease. This sequence joins TRBV24-1 and TRBJ1-5, with 9 bases lining up with TRBD1. CDR3 loop: CATSDLGQGRNQPQHF. The CDR3 coding sequence is TGTGCCACCAGTGATTTAGGACAGGGGCGCAATCAGCCCCAGCATTTT.